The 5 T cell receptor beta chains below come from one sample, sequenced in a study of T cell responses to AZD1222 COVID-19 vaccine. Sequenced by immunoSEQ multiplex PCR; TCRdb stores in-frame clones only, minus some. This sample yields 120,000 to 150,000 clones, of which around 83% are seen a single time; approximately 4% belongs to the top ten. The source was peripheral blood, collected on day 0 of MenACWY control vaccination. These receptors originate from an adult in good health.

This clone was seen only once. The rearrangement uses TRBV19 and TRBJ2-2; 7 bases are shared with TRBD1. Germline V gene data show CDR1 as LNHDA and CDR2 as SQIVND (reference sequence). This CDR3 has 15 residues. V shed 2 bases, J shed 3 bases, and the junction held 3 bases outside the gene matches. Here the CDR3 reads CASSILQGYTGELFF. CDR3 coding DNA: TGTGCCAGTAGTATATTACAGGGGTACACCGGGGAGCTGTTTTTT.

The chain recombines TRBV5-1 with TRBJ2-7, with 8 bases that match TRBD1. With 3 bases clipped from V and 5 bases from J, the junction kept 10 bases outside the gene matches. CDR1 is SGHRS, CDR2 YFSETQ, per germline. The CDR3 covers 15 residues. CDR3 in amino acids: CASSSGRTGIHEQYF. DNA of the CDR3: TGCGCCAGCAGCTCGGGCAGGACAGGGATACACGAGCAGTACTTC.

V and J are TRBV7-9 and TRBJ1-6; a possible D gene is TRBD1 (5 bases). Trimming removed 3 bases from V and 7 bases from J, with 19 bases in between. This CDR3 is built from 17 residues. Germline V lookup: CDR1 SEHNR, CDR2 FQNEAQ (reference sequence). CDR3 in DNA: TGTGCCAGCAGCTTGGAGGACGTAGTGGGGGGAAATTCACCCCTCCACTTT. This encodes CASSLEDVVGGNSPLHF.

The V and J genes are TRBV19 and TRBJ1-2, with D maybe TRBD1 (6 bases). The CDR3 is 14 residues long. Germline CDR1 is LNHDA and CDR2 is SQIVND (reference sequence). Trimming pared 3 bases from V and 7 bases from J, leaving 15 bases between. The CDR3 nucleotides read TGTGCCAGTAGTATCACGAGGTCAGGGGCTGGCTACACCTTC. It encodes CASSITRSGAGYTF.

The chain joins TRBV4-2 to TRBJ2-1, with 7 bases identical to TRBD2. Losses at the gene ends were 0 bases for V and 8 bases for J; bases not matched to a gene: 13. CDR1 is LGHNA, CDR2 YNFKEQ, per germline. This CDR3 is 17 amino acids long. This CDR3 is CASSQDGTGGSLDEQFF. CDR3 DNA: TGTGCCAGCAGCCAAGATGGCACCGGGGGGTCCTTGGATGAGCAGTTCTTC.